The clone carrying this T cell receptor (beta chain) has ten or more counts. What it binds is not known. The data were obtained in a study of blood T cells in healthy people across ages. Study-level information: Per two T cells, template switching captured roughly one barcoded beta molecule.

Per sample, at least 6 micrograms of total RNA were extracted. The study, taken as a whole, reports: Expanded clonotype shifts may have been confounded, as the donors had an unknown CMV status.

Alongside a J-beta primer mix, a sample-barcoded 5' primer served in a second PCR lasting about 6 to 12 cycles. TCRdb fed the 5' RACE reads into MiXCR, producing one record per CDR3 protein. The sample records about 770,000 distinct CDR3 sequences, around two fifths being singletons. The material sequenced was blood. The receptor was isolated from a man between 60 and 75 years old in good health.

CDR3 region: CASSTAGARNEQFF. The CDR3 DNA reads TGTGCCAGCAGCACCGCTGGGGCGCGAAATGAGCAGTTCTTC. This chain connects TRBV7-6 to TRBJ2-1; D is possibly TRBD1 (5 bases). The CDR3 has 14 amino acids. The V gene lost 5 bases and the J gene lost 7 bases, with 15 bases spanning the gap. The V gene's germline CDR1 is SGHVS and CDR2 FNYEAQ.